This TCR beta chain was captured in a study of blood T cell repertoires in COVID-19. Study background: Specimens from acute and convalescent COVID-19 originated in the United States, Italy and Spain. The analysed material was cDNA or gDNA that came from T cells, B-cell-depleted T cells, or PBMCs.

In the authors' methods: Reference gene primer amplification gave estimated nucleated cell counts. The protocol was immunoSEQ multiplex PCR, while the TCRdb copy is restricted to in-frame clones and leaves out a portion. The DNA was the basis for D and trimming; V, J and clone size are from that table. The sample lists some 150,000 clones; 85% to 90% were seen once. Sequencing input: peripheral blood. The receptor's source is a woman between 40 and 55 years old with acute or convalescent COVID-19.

CDR3 bases: TGTGCCAGCAGCCCGATAGGTTTTAGGACAAAGAACACTGAAGCTTTCTTT. Protein: CASSPIGFRTKNTEAFF. V is TRBV7-2 and J is TRBJ1-1, with D possibly matching TRBD1 (5 bases). Germline V gene sequence: CDR1 SGHTA, CDR2 FQGNSA. The CDR3 extends over 17 amino acids. Trimming took 5 bases from V and 1 from J, leaving 20 bases between them.